The present T cell receptor (beta chain) was sequenced within a study of CD8+ T cells in alopecia areata. Treatment indicated: oral pan-JAK inhibitor, 5-10 mg twice daily. CDR3 length: 15 amino acids. V shed 5 bases and J shed 5 bases, with 16 bases lying between them. Germline lookup yields CDR1 LNHNV and CDR2 YYDKDF (reference sequence). RNA, once extracted, was reverse transcribed into cDNA for use as the sequencing template. The data were produced by immunoSEQ multiplex PCR, yet TCRdb's version contains in-frame clones alone and is incomplete. The table lists under 110,000 clones, just under 60% of them singletons, with 16% in the top ten.

The clonotype comes from a human donor with alopecia areata. V and J are TRBV15 and TRBJ2-1, with D possibly being TRBD1 (6 bases). This sample comprised CD8+ T cells sorted from blood, obtained at approximately week 60, from a patient treated with tofacitinib. CDR3 bases: TGTGCCACCAGCGCCCAGAGGGGGATTAACAATGAGCAGTTCTTC. Translation gives CATSAQRGINNEQFF.